One and the same sample provided the 30 T cell receptor beta chains below, sequenced in a study of molecular identifiers for immune sequencing clone quantification. Each CDR3 protein gets one entry after TCRdb re-called the PCR reads with MiXCR. Of about 100,000 distinct CDR3 sequences listed, roughly a fifth were seen once; the top ten hold 0.85% to 1.2%. The sequenced sample consisted of naive CD8+ T cells from blood, with Jurkat cell RNA spiked in. The subset was: FACS-sorted CD8+CD4-CCR7+CD45RA+ naive T cells. Receptors were obtained from a human donor in good health. Some libraries in this study had Jurkat cell RNA spiked in.

Comment on this clonotype: At one boundary the junction diverges from the germline segment, which might be a read error. The rearrangement joins TRBV27 to TRBJ2-7; 9 positions match TRBD1. Germline assignment: CDR1 MNHEY and CDR2 SMNVEV (reference sequence). The CDR3 has 15 residues. Here the CDR3 reads CASSLGQGFSYGQYF. Written as DNA, the CDR3 is TGTGCCAGCAGTTTGGGACAGGGTTTCTCCTACGGGCAGTACTTC.

About this clonotype itself: This may come from a read error, since a much larger clone is one base off. This chain connects TRBV5-6 to TRBJ2-7, with D possibly TRBD2 on 6 matching bases. Trimming pared 2 bases from V and 2 bases from J, leaving 14 bases between. Per germline, CDR1 SGHDT and CDR2 YYEEEE. The CDR3 has 15 amino acids. CDR3 residues: CASSFSAGGPYEQYF. In nucleotides, the CDR3 is TGTGCCAGCAGCTTTAGTGCCGGGGGACCCTACGAGCAGTACTTC.

This clonotype was seen a handful of times. The V call is TRBV12-3 or TRBV12-4, the J call TRBJ1-1; TRBD1 might be the D (5 bases). The V gene lost 6 bases and the J gene lost 11 bases, with 28 bases spanning the gap. This CDR3 contains 16 residues. The CDR3 DNA reads as TGTGCCAGCAGAAAATCCCAGAGCAGGGACCCTGTGCGGGCTTTCTTT. Protein sequence: CASRKSQSRDPVRAFF.

Many counts were recorded for this clonotype. This chain links TRBV5-6 with TRBJ2-7; TRBD2 matches 11 bases. J lost 7 bases, V lost 0 bases, and 3 bases had no gene match. This CDR3 contains 14 residues. CDR1 and CDR2 from the germline V gene are SGHDT and YYEEEE. CDR3 amino acids: CASSLEGLAGEQYF. The DNA of the CDR3 is TGTGCCAGCAGCTTGGAAGGACTAGCGGGTGAGCAGTACTTC.

The table lists this clonotype with many counts. V usage is TRBV9 and J usage is TRBJ2-3; no clear D gene. CDR3 length: 13 residues. CDR1 and CDR2 from the germline V gene are SGDLS and YYNGEE. V was shortened by 2 bases and J by 0 bases, with 4 bases between the two germline ends. The CDR3 DNA reads TGTGCCAGCAGCGTCCTAAGCACAGATACGCAGTATTTT. Protein product: CASSVLSTDTQYF.

In this sample, this clonotype turned up a few times. This sequence joins TRBV7-6 and TRBJ2-1; 11 bases are shared with TRBD1. The length of the CDR3 is 17 residues. Germline CDR1 reads SGHVS; CDR2 reads FNYEAQ. J gave up 2 bases and V 5 bases, and 8 bases lay outside the gene matches. The CDR3 is CASSPLSGQGAYNEQFF. DNA of the CDR3: TGTGCCAGCAGCCCATTATCGGGACAGGGGGCCTACAATGAGCAGTTCTTC.

About this clonotype: This may be a read error, as it is one base from a much larger clone. The chain joins TRBV12-3 or TRBV12-4 to TRBJ2-3; D is uncertain. The CDR3 extends over 13 amino acids. Written as DNA, the CDR3 is TGTGCCAGCAGCGGCTGGGTCACAGATACGAAGTATTTT. It specifies CASSGWVTDTKYF.

The chain is built from TRBV9 and TRBJ2-2, with 14 bases lining up with TRBD2. The CDR3 extends over 16 amino acids. J lost 4 bases, V lost 4 bases, and 3 bases had no gene match. In germline, CDR1 is SGDLS, CDR2 YYNGEE. In nucleotides, the CDR3 is TGTGCCAGCAGCCTGGGACTAGCGGGAGCCACCGGGGAGCTGTTTTTT. Its protein product is CASSLGLAGATGELFF.

The V call is TRBV10-2, the J call TRBJ1-3, with D perhaps TRBD1 (6 bases). The V gene lost 6 bases and the J gene lost 3 bases, with 18 bases spanning the gap. Germline loops: CDR1 WSHSY, CDR2 SAAADI. The CDR3 is 16 residues long. The chain's CDR3 is CASRPILTGIGNTIYF. As DNA, the CDR3 is TGCGCCAGCAGACCCATACTTACAGGGATTGGAAACACCATATATTTT.

On this clonotype itself: A much larger clone lies a single base off, so this may be a read error. The chain is built from TRBV5-1 and TRBJ2-7; TRBD2 might be the D (6 bases). Germline V gives CDR1 SGHRS, CDR2 YFSETQ. V lost 5 bases, J lost 6 bases, and 21 bases lay in between. The CDR3 consists of 15 residues. The CDR3 bases are TGCGCCAGCAGACCCGAGGAGGGGATCCTCTTCGAGCAGTACTTC. Translating it yields CASRPEEGILFEQYF.

V is TRBV11-2 and J is TRBJ2-7; D uncertain. Looked up from germline, CDR1 is SGHAT and CDR2 is FQNNGV. The CDR3 spans 14 residues. V was pared by 5 bases and J by 3 bases, with 14 bases between. The CDR3 nucleotides are TGTGCCAGCAGCCCAGAAAACTTGAGCTACGAGCAGTACTTC. This codes for CASSPENLSYEQYF.

The sample holds many counts of this clonotype. The V and J genes are TRBV14 and TRBJ2-1; D is possibly TRBD2 (5 bases). The CDR3 is 12 residues long. Trimming pared 3 bases from V and 7 bases from J, leaving 7 bases between. The V gene's germline CDR1 is SGHDN and CDR2 FVKESK. CDR3 coding DNA: TGTGCCAGCAGCCATCGAGGGAATGAGCAGTTCTTC. Translating it yields CASSHRGNEQFF.

This clonotype was seen repeatedly, ten times or more. This sequence joins TRBV19 and TRBJ2-7, with D perhaps TRBD1 or TRBD2 (5 bases each). CDR1 and CDR2 (germline): LNHDA, SQIVND (reference sequence). Trimming left V 4 bases short and J 3 bases short, with 16 bases between. CDR3 size: 15 residues. The CDR3 nucleotides are TGTGCCAGTAGTACCGCCGGGACGGGGATCTACGAGCAGTACTTC. Translating it yields CASSTAGTGIYEQYF.

This chain joins TRBV20-1 and TRBJ2-7, with D possibly TRBD1 on 6 matching bases. The V gene's germline CDR1 is DFQATT and CDR2 SNEGSKA (reference sequence). The CDR3 is 14 amino acids. With 4 bases removed from V and 2 bases from J, the gap between germline ends came to 15 bases. DNA of the CDR3: TGCAGTGCTAAACGCCGGGACATGACCTACGAGCAGTACTTC. Protein: CSAKRRDMTYEQYF.

The sample holds a few counts of this clonotype. V and J are TRBV6-5 and TRBJ1-1; D is possibly TRBD1 (6 bases). With 5 bases removed from V and 0 bases from J, the gap between germline ends came to 10 bases. Looked up from germline, CDR1 is MNHEY and CDR2 is SVGAGI. This CDR3 comprises 14 residues. The CDR3 DNA is TGTGCCAGCAGTAAACAGGGTTTGAACACTGAAGCTTTCTTT. It specifies CASSKQGLNTEAFF.

This clonotype was detected many times. The chain carries TRBV4-1 and TRBJ2-1; D gene unclear. This CDR3 spans 17 amino acids. V was pared by 0 bases and J by 0 bases, with 12 bases between. Germline-derived CDR1 and CDR2 are MGHRA and YSYEKL. CDR3: CASSQDRPVLSYNEQFF. CDR3 in DNA: TGCGCCAGCAGCCAAGATCGCCCGGTACTCTCCTACAATGAGCAGTTCTTC.

The J gene is TRBJ2-3, the V gene TRBV7-6, with 7 bases matching TRBD1. After removal of 5 bases from V and 2 bases from J, the junction contained 10 bases not matched to a gene. Per germline, CDR1 SGHVS and CDR2 FNYEAQ. The CDR3 loop spans 16 amino acids. CDR3 region: CASSPFYRGTTDTQYF. The CDR3 nucleotides read TGTGCCAGCAGCCCGTTCTACAGGGGAACCACAGATACGCAGTATTTT.

As regards this clonotype: This may be a read error, as it is one base from a much larger clone. The V gene is TRBV20-1, the J gene TRBJ2-7; TRBD1 matches at 8 bases. The CDR3 runs to 17 residues. Trimming at V came to 0 bases and at J to 4 bases, leaving 14 bases not matched to a gene. Germline V gene sequence: CDR1 DFQATT, CDR2 SNEGSKA (reference sequence). The CDR3 region is CSARDPPSTGVVYEQYF. The CDR3, as DNA: TGCAGTGCTAGAGACCCCCCATCGACAGGGGTCGTGTACGAGCAGTACTTC.

This clonotype occurred many times. One junction end does not reproduce the germline sequence, and a read error may be involved. The V call is TRBV2, the J call TRBJ2-7, with D perhaps being TRBD1 or TRBD2 (6 bases each). Germline values: CDR1 SNHLY, CDR2 FYNNEI. The CDR3 loop spans 12 amino acids. CDR3 nucleotides: TGTGCCAGCGAGGGGGGAGCCTACGAGCAGTATTTC. Its translation: CASEGGAYEQYF.

Of note for this clonotype: This may arise from a read error, as a much more abundant clone is one base away. Likely a read error: the CDR3 ends without its conserved phenylalanine or tryptophan. The J gene is TRBJ2-6, the V gene TRBV9, with D possibly TRBD1 on 5 matching bases. Per germline, CDR1 SGDLS and CDR2 YYNGEE. The CDR3 is made up of 17 amino acids. The V end lost 4 bases, the J end lost 0 bases, and 14 bases lay between the germline ends. The CDR3 is CASSPATEYSGANVLTS. CDR3 nucleotides: TGTGCCAGCAGCCCCGCGACAGAGTACTCTGGGGCCAACGTCCTGACTTCC.

This clonotype was counted many times. This rearrangement joins TRBV7-9 to TRBJ2-3, with 9 bases fitting TRBD2. Germline CDR1 reads SEHNR; CDR2 reads FQNEAQ (reference sequence). V shed 3 bases and J 2 bases; nucleotides not matched to a gene: 12. The CDR3 has 18 residues. The CDR3 sequence: CASSFGWLAGNNTDTQYF. CDR3 coding DNA: TGTGCCAGCAGCTTCGGGTGGCTAGCGGGGAACAACACAGATACGCAGTATTTT.

In its sample, this clonotype was seen a few times. The chain uses TRBV25-1 and TRBJ1-1; D is uncertain. This CDR3 is 13 amino acids long. V lost 3 bases to trimming and J lost 11 bases, with 16 bases between them. Germline V lookup: CDR1 MGHDK, CDR2 SYGVNS. The CDR3 is CASSDGLPEHAFF. The CDR3 coding sequence is TGTGCCAGCAGTGATGGGCTCCCCGAGCACGCTTTCTTT.

In this sample, this clonotype turned up many times. The chain uses TRBV4-1 and TRBJ2-3; D ambiguous. V was cut by 1 base and J by 5 bases, with 7 bases left in between. Germline V gene lookup returns CDR1 MGHRA and CDR2 YSYEKL. There are 13 residues in the CDR3. CDR3 loop: CASSQVSGDTQYF. The CDR3 region has the DNA TGCGCCAGCAGCCAAGTCTCCGGAGATACGCAGTATTTT.

This clonotype was observed many times. CDR3 sequence reads: CASSPSGNTYEQYF. Here the CDR3 DNA reads TGTGCCAGCAGCCCTAGCGGGAATACCTACGAGCAGTACTTC. The chain uses TRBV7-9 and TRBJ2-7, with 9 bases matching TRBD2. This CDR3 has 14 amino acids. Germline V gives CDR1 SEHNR, CDR2 FQNEAQ (reference sequence). Losses at the gene ends were 5 bases for V and 2 bases for J; bases not matched to a gene: 4.

The chain employs TRBV6-2 or TRBV6-3 and TRBJ2-7, with TRBD2 as a possible D gene (6 bases). Germline loops: CDR1 MNHEY, CDR2 SVGEGT. V was clipped by 6 bases and J by 1 base, with 13 bases between them. CDR3 length: 14 residues. The CDR3 bases are TGTGCCAGCAGGGATCCCGGGACTTCCTACGAGCAGTACTTC. Amino acid sequence: CASRDPGTSYEQYF.

The sample holds a few counts of this clonotype. The V and J genes are TRBV5-6 and TRBJ2-7; 9 bases are shared with TRBD1. The CDR3 loop spans 15 amino acids. Germline assignment: CDR1 SGHDT and CDR2 YYEEEE. Losses at the gene ends were 0 bases for V and 7 bases for J; bases not matched to a gene: 8. The CDR3 DNA reads TGTGCCAGCAGCTTGGAGGGGACAGGGTTTGAAGAGCAGTACTTC. It codes for CASSLEGTGFEEQYF.

This clonotype was observed a few times. The CDR3 DNA follows: TGTGCCAGTAGTATTGGTTCGGGAGTGTCCTACGAGCAGTACTTC. Protein: CASSIGSGVSYEQYF. J is TRBJ2-7 and V is TRBV19; D perhaps matches TRBD2 (6 bases). Trimming cost V 3 bases and J 1 base, with 13 bases left between them. The CDR3 has 15 amino acids. The germline V gene has CDR1 LNHDA and CDR2 SQIVND (reference sequence).

This clonotype was counted only a few times. The rearrangement joins TRBV20-1 to TRBJ1-2; 8 nucleotides align to TRBD1. J was trimmed by 0 bases and V by 3 bases; bases with no gene match: 6. This CDR3 is built from 15 residues. The germline CDR1 and CDR2 sequences are DFQATT and SNEGSKA (reference sequence). CDR3 DNA: TGCAGTGCTAGGGACAGGGATTCGGCTAACTATGGCTACACCTTC. It translates to CSARDRDSANYGYTF.

The V gene is TRBV7-6, the J gene TRBJ2-3; 12 nucleotides align to TRBD2. CDR1 SGHVS and CDR2 FNYEAQ come from the germline V gene. The CDR3 loop spans 17 amino acids. After removal of 2 bases from V and 7 bases from J, the junction contained 10 bases not matched to a gene. CDR3 sequence (DNA): TGTGCCAGCAGCTTACTCGGACTAGCGGGAAGGGGAAATACGCAGTATTTT. Translating it yields CASSLLGLAGRGNTQYF.

The table lists this clonotype with a few counts. The CDR3: CASSLLARSTDTQYF. The CDR3 nucleotides read TGTGCCAGCAGCCTTCTAGCGAGGAGCACAGATACGCAGTATTTT. The rearrangement uses TRBV3-1 and TRBJ2-3; tentatively, D is TRBD2 (6 bases). The germline gives CDR1 LGHDT, CDR2 YNNKEL (reference sequence). There are 15 residues in the CDR3. V lost 4 bases and J 0 bases, leaving 11 bases between the germline ends.